Listed below are T cell receptor beta chains from one sample, sequenced in a study of monozygotic twins with cystic fibrosis. Using immunoSEQ multiplex PCR, the repertoire was profiled, and TCRdb retains in-frame clones only, with some absent. The profile shows 11,000 to 15,000 clones, approximately 84% of them singletons. The sequenced material came from blood. The receptors originated from a boy aged 5 to 17 with cystic fibrosis. Both conserved end residues are part of each CDR3. D genes are given only for firm matches. A row's size may be missing; if present it is once, few, many or a size class.

cdr3_aa cdr3_nt clone_size j_call v_call d_call
CASSFSNQPQHF TGTGCCAGCAGCTTTAGCAATCAGCCCCAGCATTTT NA TRBJ1-5 TRBV7-9 NA
CASSQEPGTLIGYTF TGTGCCAGCAGCCAAGAACCAGGGACGTTAATAGGCTACACCTTC NA TRBJ1-2 TRBV4-2 NA
CASAKIGTGAPEAFF TGTGCCAGTGCAAAGATAGGGACAGGGGCCCCTGAAGCTTTCTTT NA TRBJ1-1 TRBV19 TRBD1
CASSPPTARSNEQYF TGTGCCAGCTCACCACCCACGGCCCGGAGCAACGAGCAGTACTTC NA TRBJ2-7 TRBV18 NA
CASSSAQGAYNEQYF TGTGCCAGCAGTTCCGCCCAGGGGGCGTACAACGAGCAGTACTTC NA TRBJ2-7 TRBV28 TRBD1
CASRVTEVSRGYTF TGTGCCAGCAGGGTTACGGAGGTGTCTCGAGGCTACACCTTC once TRBJ1-2 TRBV6-1 NA
CASSPAGRGEQFF TGTGCCAGCAGCCCTGCGGGGCGGGGTGAGCAGTTCTTC NA TRBJ2-1 TRBV6-6 NA
CASSLGTSGSSTDTQYF TGTGCCAGCAGCTTAGGAACTAGCGGGTCAAGCACAGATACGCAGTATTTT NA TRBJ2-3 TRBV5-4 TRBD2
CASSSLGHSNTEAFF TGTGCCAGCAGTTCCCTGGGACACTCGAACACTGAAGCTTTCTTT NA TRBJ1-1 TRBV27 NA
CASSLTSGPYNEQFF TGTGCCAGCAGTTTAACTAGCGGGCCCTACAATGAGCAGTTCTTC once TRBJ2-1 TRBV27 TRBD2
CSVVVTQETQYF TGCAGCGTTGTAGTGACCCAAGAGACCCAGTACTTC NA TRBJ2-5 TRBV29-1 NA
CASRFGLKYNEQFF TGCGCCAGCAGATTCGGACTGAAATACAATGAGCAGTTCTTC NA TRBJ2-1 TRBV5-1 NA
CASSSATTYYNEQFF TGTGCCAGCAGCTCCGCGACCACATATTACAATGAGCAGTTCTTC NA TRBJ2-1 TRBV7-2 NA
CASSSPLKLAGSSYNEQFF TGTGCCAGCAGCTCACCATTAAAACTAGCGGGGAGCTCCTACAATGAGCAGTTCTTC NA TRBJ2-1 TRBV5-4 TRBD2
CASRRTSGGLAYNEQFF TGTGCCAGCCGGAGGACTAGCGGGGGGTTGGCCTACAATGAGCAGTTCTTC NA TRBJ2-1 TRBV27 TRBD2